One and the same sample provided the 7 T cell receptor beta chains below, sequenced in a study of T cell repertoires in cytomegalovirus infection. Which antigens these TCRs recognize remains unknown. TCRdb used MiXCR to reprocess the reads, holding one entry per CDR3 protein. The sample yields about 770,000 distinct CDR3 sequences, under 35% seen once. This sample comprised cultured CD8+ T cells from PBMCs, obtained from culture after CMV antigen stimulation. The receptors originated from a human donor in good health (CMV status not recorded). Some clones in this sample may be carry-over from other donors' samples.

The CDR3 here is CASYRAPYNEQFF. The CDR3 nucleotides read TGTGCCAGTTACAGGGCTCCCTACAATGAGCAGTTCTTC. The chain recombines TRBV12-3 or TRBV12-4 with TRBJ2-1; weak D call: TRBD1 (6 bases). Trimming removed 9 bases from V and 2 bases from J, with 11 bases in between. The CDR3 is 13 amino acids.

This rearrangement joins TRBV7-9 to TRBJ2-1, with 7 bases fitting TRBD1. The junction had 3 bases not matched to a gene; V was cut back by 2 bases and J by 8 bases. This CDR3 is built from 13 residues. Per germline, CDR1 SEHNR and CDR2 FQNEAQ (reference sequence). The CDR3 DNA reads as TGTGCCAGCAGCTTAAACAGGGGACATGAGCAGTTCTTC. It yields the protein CASSLNRGHEQFF.

The chain couples TRBV5-6 to TRBJ2-7, with unresolved D. Trimming took off 4 bases at V and 7 bases at J, with 18 bases between the two ends. This CDR3 has 14 amino acids. Germline V gene lookup returns CDR1 SGHDT and CDR2 YYEEEE. The CDR3 DNA reads as TGTGCCAGCAGCCCCTATCAATCCGTCCTGGAGCAGTACTTC. Protein: CASSPYQSVLEQYF.

A few counts support this clonotype. V and J are TRBV9 and TRBJ2-4; 11 bases agree with TRBD2. Germline V CDR1 and CDR2: SGDLS, YYNGEE. V was clipped by 3 bases and J by 4 bases; unmatched bases: 6. The CDR3 runs 16 residues. The CDR3 reads CASSEPLAGGKNIQYF. In DNA, the CDR3 is TGTGCCAGCAGCGAGCCCCTAGCGGGGGGAAAAAACATTCAGTACTTC. Full variable domain (missing parts from reference TRBV9 and TRBJ2-4): DSGVTQTPKHLITATGQRVTLRCSPRSGDLSVYWYQQSLDQGLQFLIQYYNGEERAKGNILERFSAQQFPDLHSELNLSSLELGDSALYFCASSEPLAGGKNIQYFGAGTRLSVL.

The V call is TRBV27, the J call TRBJ1-1, with D possibly TRBD1 on 5 matching bases. This CDR3 contains 12 residues. Germline CDR1 is MNHEY and CDR2 is SMNVEV (reference sequence). V was shortened by 6 bases and J by 8 bases, with 13 bases between the two germline ends. The CDR3 region has the DNA TGTGCCAGCAGATTGGGACGGGGAGAAGCTTTCTTT. As protein: CASRLGRGEAFF.

This clonotype was counted between two and nine times. The chain joins TRBV7-6 to TRBJ2-7; possible D gene TRBD2, 5 bases. The germline V and J ends were trimmed by 5 bases and 5 bases, with 10 bases remaining between them. Germline V lookup: CDR1 SGHVS, CDR2 FNYEAQ. The CDR3 contains 12 residues. This CDR3 is CASSPGGHEQYF. As DNA, the CDR3 is TGTGCCAGCAGCCCTGGCGGGCACGAGCAGTACTTC.

This clonotype was seen more than once but under ten times. As DNA, the CDR3 is TGTGCCAGCAGTGAATGGGGCCCTTATAGCAATCAGCCCCAGCATTTT. This encodes CASSEWGPYSNQPQHF. The chain has TRBV2 and TRBJ1-5; the D gene is possibly TRBD1 (5 bases). Trimming left V 2 bases short and J 0 bases short, with 11 bases between. The CDR3 runs to 16 residues. Germline V CDR1 and CDR2: SNHLY, FYNNEI.